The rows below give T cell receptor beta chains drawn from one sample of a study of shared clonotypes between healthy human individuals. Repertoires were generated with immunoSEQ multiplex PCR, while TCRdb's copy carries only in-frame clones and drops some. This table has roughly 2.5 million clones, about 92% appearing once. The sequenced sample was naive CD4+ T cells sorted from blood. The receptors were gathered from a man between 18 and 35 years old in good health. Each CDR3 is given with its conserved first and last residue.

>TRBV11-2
CASSAQVGGYEQYF
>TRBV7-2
CASSLQGGAYEQYF
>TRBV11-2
CASSRHMLSQETQYF
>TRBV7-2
CASSLAPTSGANEQFF
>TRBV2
CASLRDSGGYEQYF
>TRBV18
CASSPQSTGTNTEAFF
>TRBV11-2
CASSQGFSYTEQFF
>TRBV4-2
CASSLQAGGLQETQYF
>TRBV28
CASSSWGTGGRGYGYTF
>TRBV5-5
CASSFRDSFYEQYF
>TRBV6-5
CASSYSGRSSYEQYF
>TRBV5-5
CASSYTGSSYEQYF
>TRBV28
CASSRAYRGRGEKLFF
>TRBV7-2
CASSGTGGRTEAFF
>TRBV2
CASSDWSWKGDTEAFF
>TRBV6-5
CASSRVGAVVNTQYF
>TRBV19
CASSWSSVDTGELFF
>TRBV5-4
CASSAVGLRSTDTQYF
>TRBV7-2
CASSLFSASTDTQYF
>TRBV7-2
CASSPALTISNEQFF
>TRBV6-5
CASSYSGQNQPQHF
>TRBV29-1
CSGQIGGQGVYGYTF
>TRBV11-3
CASSTGTVPDTQYF
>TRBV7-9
CASSGMGVAGPQETQYF
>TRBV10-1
CASRWGPNTEAFF
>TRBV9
CASSVEGIRPEAFF
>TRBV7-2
CASSLDYGPYTF
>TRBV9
CASSPRQGANTEAFF
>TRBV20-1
CSASRGNEQYF
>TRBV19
CASRRPGMDTEAFF
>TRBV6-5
CASSRGRGDQPQHF
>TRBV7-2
CASSLSTALVANVLTF
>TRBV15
CATSRVASGVSNQPQHF
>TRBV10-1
CASSESYDTGTYEQYF
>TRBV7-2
CASSFRDSLYGYTF
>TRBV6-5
CASSYSGRYEQFF
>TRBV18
CASSPQGFKNIQYF
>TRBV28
CASSLTGNTIYF
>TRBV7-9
CASSFLPSQTQYF
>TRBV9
CASSGRQLSSYNEQFF
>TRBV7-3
CASSLSGSGGELFF
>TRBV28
CASTKLAGDRNEQFF